This T cell receptor (beta chain) was captured in a study of graft-versus-host responses after intestinal transplantation. Germline lookup yields CDR1 MNHEY and CDR2 SMNVEV (reference sequence). J was trimmed by 2 bases and V by 5 bases; bases with no gene match: 6. The CDR3 runs 15 residues. Method: immunoSEQ multiplex PCR; TCRdb's copy keeps in-frame clones and lacks some. Here the sample spans approximately 33,000 clones, about four fifths being singletons. With respect to this clone: Its matching antigen is unknown.

This sequence originates from a human donor who received an intestinal transplant. This chain uses TRBV27 with TRBJ2-3; 8 bases line up with TRBD1. The sample here was unstimulated CD8+ T cells sorted from spleen or lymph node cells, taken before intestinal transplant. CDR3 DNA: TGTGCCAGCAGTGACCGACAGGGGCCCACAGATACGCAGTATTTT. It specifies CASSDRQGPTDTQYF.